This is a list of T cell receptor beta chains from one sample in a study of OX40 agonist ivuxolimab in advanced cancers. Data came from immunoSEQ multiplex PCR; TCRdb stores just in-frame clones and leaves some out. The table lists 60,000 to 65,000 clones, roughly four fifths of them singletons. The sample in question was CD4+ or CD8+ T cells sorted from blood, obtained in a trial of the OX40 agonist ivuxolimab. The receptors were sampled from an adult with an advanced solid tumor such as melanoma, head and neck, liver or kidney cancer. CDR3s include the opening cysteine and the closing phenylalanine or tryptophan. The D gene is left open where the match is weak. Not every row has a clone size; where given, it reads once, few, many or a size class.

j_call,clone_size,v_call,d_call,cdr3_aa,cdr3_nt
TRBJ1-1,-,TRBV25-1,-,CASSFKGTRNTEAFF,TGTGCCAGCAGTTTTAAGGGGACGAGGAACACTGAAGCTTTCTTT
TRBJ2-7,-,TRBV11-1,TRBD2,CASRKGVLSGSHYEQYF,TGTGCCAGCAGAAAAGGTGTACTAAGCGGGAGCCACTACGAGCAGTACTTC
TRBJ1-1,-,TRBV5-5,-,CASSRFGEGSMNTEAFF,TGTGCCAGCAGCCGATTCGGGGAGGGAAGCATGAACACTGAAGCTTTCTTT
TRBJ1-2,-,TRBV6-4,-,CASSYRIDRTYGYTF,TGTGCCAGCAGTTACCGAATCGACAGGACGTATGGCTACACCTTC
TRBJ1-2,-,TRBV6-5,-,CASSSKQLRSGYTF,TGTGCCAGCAGTTCGAAACAACTGAGAAGCGGCTACACCTTC
TRBJ2-1,-,TRBV19,-,CASSGKSYNEQFF,TGTGCCAGTAGTGGAAAGTCCTACAATGAGCAGTTCTTC
TRBJ1-5,-,TRBV10-1,-,CASSVGRTVSNQPQHF,TGCGCCAGCAGTGTGGGGAGGACAGTAAGCAATCAGCCCCAGCATTTT
TRBJ1-2,-,TRBV19,-,CASSSRPRGPRTNYGYTF,TGTGCCAGTAGTAGCCGCCCTCGGGGGCCCCGAACTAACTATGGCTACACCTTC
TRBJ1-6,once,TRBV4-3,-,CASSQEWGSYNSPLHF,TGCGCCAGCAGCCAAGAATGGGGCTCCTATAATTCACCCCTCCACTTT
TRBJ1-2,-,TRBV4-3,-,CASSQAPQGYGYTF,TGCGCCAGCAGCCAAGCGCCCCAGGGCTATGGCTACACCTTC
TRBJ1-1,-,TRBV5-1,-,CASSLVLWGGGPNTEAFF,TGCGCCAGCAGCTTGGTCCTTTGGGGGGGCGGACCGAACACTGAAGCTTTCTTT
TRBJ1-1,once,TRBV29-1,-,CSVDPTGPSENTEAFF,TGCAGCGTTGACCCGACAGGCCCTTCGGAGAACACTGAAGCTTTCTTT
TRBJ1-5,-,TRBV5-5,-,CASSLRVRQPQHF,TGTGCCAGCAGCCTTCGGGTAAGACAGCCCCAGCATTTT
TRBJ2-2,once,TRBV7-3,-,CASSFGVGELFF,TGTGCCAGCAGCTTTGGAGTCGGGGAGCTGTTTTTT
TRBJ2-1,-,TRBV7-9,TRBD1,CASSLAQGMGEQFF,TGTGCCAGCAGCTTAGCACAGGGGATGGGTGAGCAGTTCTTC
TRBJ2-7,-,TRBV5-4,TRBD2,CASSQDSGLIYEQYF,TGCGCCAGCAGCCAAGATTCGGGACTAATCTACGAGCAGTACTTC
TRBJ2-7,-,TRBV5-1,-,CASRTDSYEQYF,TGCGCCAGCCGGACTGATTCCTACGAGCAGTACTTC
TRBJ1-1,few,TRBV30,-,CAWGRTTEAFF,TGTGCCTGGGGGCGAACCACTGAAGCTTTCTTT
TRBJ1-2,many,TRBV4-3,TRBD1,CASSQDLRDRIYGYTF,TGCGCCAGCAGCCAAGATCTCCGGGACAGGATCTATGGCTACACCTTC
TRBJ1-3,-,TRBV4-2,TRBD1,CASSQATGILSGNTIYF,TGTGCCAGCAGCCAAGCGACAGGGATCCTCTCTGGAAACACCATATATTTT
TRBJ2-7,-,TRBV5-1,TRBD1,CASSTDRAHEQYF,TGCGCCAGCAGCACGGACAGGGCCCACGAGCAGTACTTC
TRBJ1-3,-,TRBV7-7,TRBD1,CASSLDRGPGNTIYF,TGTGCTAGCAGTTTGGACAGGGGGCCTGGAAACACCATATATTTT
TRBJ1-2,-,TRBV5-5,-,CASSLRGAGTHYGYTF,TGTGCCAGCAGCTTGAGGGGGGCCGGGACTCACTATGGCTACACCTTC
TRBJ2-5,-,TRBV5-1,-,CASSPGGPVETQYF,TGCGCCAGCAGCCCCGGGGGGCCGGTAGAGACCCAGTACTTC
TRBJ2-1,-,TRBV5-1,-,CASSLHRRSSYNEQFF,TGCGCCAGCAGCTTGCACCGAAGAAGCTCCTACAATGAGCAGTTCTTC
TRBJ1-2,-,TRBV4-2,-,CASSQDRQNYGYTF,TGTGCCAGCAGCCAAGATAGACAGAACTATGGCTACACCTTC
TRBJ2-3,once,TRBV21-1,-,CATLHPTSSGSNDTQYF,TGTGCCACCTTGCACCCCACCAGTAGCGGGAGTAACGATACGCAGTATTTT
TRBJ1-4,-,TRBV30,-,CAWDRISGLNEKLFF,TGTGCCTGGGACCGGATCTCAGGGTTGAATGAAAAACTGTTTTTT
TRBJ1-4,-,TRBV28,-,CASSSATSTNEKLFF,TGTGCCAGCAGTTCGGCGACCTCAACTAATGAAAAACTGTTTTTT
TRBJ2-3,-,TRBV7-2,TRBD1,CASSSQTGYTDTQYF,TGTGCCAGCAGCTCCCAGACAGGGTACACAGATACGCAGTATTTT
TRBJ1-1,-,TRBV13,-,CASRDLNTEAFF,TGTGCCAGCCGAGATCTAAACACTGAAGCTTTCTTT
TRBJ2-1,-,TRBV7-3,-,CASSPGVSSYNEQFF,TGTGCCAGCAGCCCGGGGGTCAGCTCCTACAATGAGCAGTTCTTC
TRBJ1-2,-,TRBV6-4,-,CASSSEGSGGYTF,TGTGCCAGCAGCTCCGAAGGTTCCGGCGGCTACACCTTC
TRBJ2-6,-,TRBV7-9,TRBD1,CASSLGTGGVGANVLTF,TGTGCCAGCAGCTTAGGGACAGGGGGCGTTGGGGCCAACGTCCTGACTTTC
TRBJ1-2,-,TRBV30,-,CALTGTGSPHYGYTF,TGTGCCTTGACCGGGACCGGCTCCCCGCATTATGGCTACACCTTC
TRBJ1-6,-,TRBV2,-,CASDFRVGSPLHF,TGTGCCAGTGACTTTAGGGTGGGTTCACCCCTCCACTTT
TRBJ2-5,-,TRBV6-5,TRBD2,CASSYLAGGETQYF,TGTGCCAGCAGTTACTTAGCGGGAGGTGAGACCCAGTACTTC
TRBJ2-2,-,TRBV6-4,-,CASSRRANTGELFF,TGTGCCAGCAGCCGCCGAGCGAACACCGGGGAGCTGTTTTTT
TRBJ2-1,-,TRBV9,TRBD2,CASSETLAGGLNEQFF,TGTGCCAGCAGCGAAACACTAGCGGGAGGGCTCAATGAGCAGTTCTTC
TRBJ2-7,-,TRBV27,TRBD1,CASRTGGYEQYF,TGTGCCAGCCGGACAGGGGGCTACGAGCAGTACTTC
TRBJ2-6,-,TRBV5-1,-,CASCPGGARGANVLTF,TGCGCCAGCTGCCCTGGGGGGGCCCGGGGGGCCAACGTCCTGACTTTC
TRBJ1-3,-,TRBV4-2,TRBD1,CASSQDLGGANTIYF,TGTGCCAGCAGCCAAGATTTAGGGGGCGCGAACACCATATATTTT